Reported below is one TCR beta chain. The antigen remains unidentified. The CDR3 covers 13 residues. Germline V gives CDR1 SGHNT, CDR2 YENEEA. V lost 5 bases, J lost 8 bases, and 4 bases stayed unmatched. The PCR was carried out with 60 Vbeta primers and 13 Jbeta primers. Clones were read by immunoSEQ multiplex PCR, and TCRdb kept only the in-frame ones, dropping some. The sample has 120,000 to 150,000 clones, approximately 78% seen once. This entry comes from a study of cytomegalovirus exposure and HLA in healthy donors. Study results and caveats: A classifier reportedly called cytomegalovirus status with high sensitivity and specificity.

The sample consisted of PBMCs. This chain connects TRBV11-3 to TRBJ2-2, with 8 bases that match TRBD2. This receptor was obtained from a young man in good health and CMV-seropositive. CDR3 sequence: CASSPRGGGELFF. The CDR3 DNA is TGTGCCAGCAGCCCTCGGGGGGGTGGGGAGCTGTTTTTT.